These 12 T cell receptor beta chains originate from one sample sequenced in a study of blood T cell repertoires in COVID-19. Profiled with immunoSEQ multiplex PCR; TCRdb holds only in-frame clones, not every one. The sample consists of approximately 500,000 clones, 89% of them appearing once. Sequencing input: peripheral blood. The receptor source for this set is a man younger than 35 with COVID-19, enrolled during active disease.

V and J are TRBV2 and TRBJ2-2; 8 nucleotides align to TRBD1. From germline, CDR1 is SNHLY and CDR2 FYNNEI. The CDR3 has 17 residues. The V segment lost 4 bases and the J segment 2 bases; nucleotides outside the gene matches: 9. The CDR3 reads CASSARQGRLNTGELFF. As DNA, the CDR3 is TGTGCCAGCAGTGCTAGACAGGGGCGACTAAACACCGGGGAGCTGTTTTTT.

The chain recombines TRBV2 with TRBJ1-5, with D possibly being TRBD1 (6 bases). V gave up 6 bases and J gave up 7 bases, with 16 bases separating them. Germline values: CDR1 SNHLY, CDR2 FYNNEI. This CDR3 contains 14 residues. Written as DNA, the CDR3 is TGTGCCAGCAGCAACGAGGGGGGGGGCCAGCCCCAGCATTTT. Its protein product is CASSNEGGGQPQHF.

The chain uses TRBV4-1 and TRBJ1-6; D remains ambiguous. CDR1 and CDR2 (germline): MGHRA, YSYEKL. The CDR3 is 14 residues long. V gave up 1 base and J gave up 8 bases, with 9 bases separating them. The CDR3: CASSQVEADSPLHF. CDR3 bases: TGCGCCAGCAGCCAAGTCGAGGCTGATTCACCCCTCCACTTT.

This clone was seen only once. The chain combines TRBV5-8 with TRBJ1-5; the match to TRBD1 covers 10 bases. This CDR3 region has 18 residues. J gave up 2 bases and V 6 bases, and 14 bases lay outside the gene matches. The germline V gene encodes CDR1 SGHTS and CDR2 YDEGEE. The CDR3 region has the DNA TGTGCCAGCACCACGGACAGGGGGGCAGTGTCAGGCAATCAGCCCCAGCATTTT. Translating it yields CASTTDRGAVSGNQPQHF.

The chain links TRBV5-1 to TRBJ1-6; D not resolved. With 1 base removed from V and 4 bases from J, the gap between germline ends came to 15 bases. Per the germline V gene, CDR1 is SGHRS and CDR2 is YFSETQ. CDR3 length: 17 residues. CDR3 region: CASSLMEGSSYNSPLHF. Here the CDR3 DNA reads TGCGCCAGCAGCTTGATGGAGGGATCCTCGTATAATTCACCCCTCCACTTT.

This clone was recorded a few times. The gene calls are TRBV18 and TRBJ2-2; no definite D call. The CDR3 consists of 13 residues. Trimming removed 5 bases at V and 4 bases at J, with 8 bases between. Per the germline V gene, CDR1 is KGHSH and CDR2 is LQKENI. The CDR3 here is CASSVGSTGELFF. In DNA, the CDR3 is TGTGCCAGCTCAGTCGGTAGCACCGGGGAGCTGTTTTTT.

This chain links TRBV7-9 with TRBJ2-7, with 8 positions matching TRBD1. The V gene's germline CDR1 is SEHNR and CDR2 FQNEAQ (reference sequence). CDR3 length equals 16 residues. With 0 bases clipped from V and 9 bases from J, the junction kept 13 bases outside the gene matches. The CDR3 DNA is TGTGCCAGCAGCTTAGCGACAGGGGCCGCCCCCCTTCGGCAGTACTTC. Translation: CASSLATGAAPLRQYF.

The chain combines TRBV5-4 with TRBJ2-1, with 7 nucleotides matching TRBD1. This CDR3 has 16 residues. CDR1 SGHNT and CDR2 YYREEE come from the germline V gene (reference sequence). J lost 9 bases, V lost 3 bases, and 15 bases had no gene match. In DNA form, the CDR3 reads TGTGCCAGCAGCTACAACCTTGGGACAGAGGGGGCTGAGCAGTTCTTC. It is translated as CASSYNLGTEGAEQFF.

The chain is built from TRBV6-5 and TRBJ2-1; 11 positions match TRBD2. Per germline, CDR1 MNHEY and CDR2 SVGAGI. J lost 6 bases, V lost 6 bases, and 7 bases had no gene match. There are 15 residues in the CDR3. Here the CDR3 reads CASSLLAGVVNEQFF. CDR3 nucleotides: TGTGCCAGCAGCCTACTAGCGGGAGTCGTCAATGAGCAGTTCTTC.

This clone came up a few times. The chain joins TRBV2 to TRBJ1-2, with 8 nucleotides matching TRBD1. Germline CDR1 reads SNHLY; CDR2 reads FYNNEI. CDR3 size: 13 residues. V lost 8 bases and J lost 2; bases outside the gene matches: 4. The CDR3 bases are TGTGCCAGCGGGACAGGAGACAACTATGGCTACACCTTC. It translates to CASGTGDNYGYTF.

DNA for the CDR3: TGTGCCAGCAGTTTCGGACAGGGGGCGCACCAAGAGACCCAGTACTTC. It is translated as CASSFGQGAHQETQYF. The chain joins TRBV28 to TRBJ2-5; 11 bases are shared with TRBD1. CDR3 size: 16 residues. Trimming took 3 bases from V and 0 from J; bases not matched to a gene: 3. The germline V gene has CDR1 MDHEN and CDR2 SYDVKM.

V and J are TRBV11-2 and TRBJ1-2; TRBD1 is a possible D gene (5 bases). CDR1 SGHAT and CDR2 FQNNGV come from the germline V gene. There are 15 residues in the CDR3. Between the trimmed V and J ends, which lost 5 bases and 3 bases, there was a span of 16 bases. CDR3 protein: CASSPTDSSYYGYTF. CDR3 DNA sequence: TGTGCCAGCAGCCCCACCGACAGTAGCTACTATGGCTACACCTTC.